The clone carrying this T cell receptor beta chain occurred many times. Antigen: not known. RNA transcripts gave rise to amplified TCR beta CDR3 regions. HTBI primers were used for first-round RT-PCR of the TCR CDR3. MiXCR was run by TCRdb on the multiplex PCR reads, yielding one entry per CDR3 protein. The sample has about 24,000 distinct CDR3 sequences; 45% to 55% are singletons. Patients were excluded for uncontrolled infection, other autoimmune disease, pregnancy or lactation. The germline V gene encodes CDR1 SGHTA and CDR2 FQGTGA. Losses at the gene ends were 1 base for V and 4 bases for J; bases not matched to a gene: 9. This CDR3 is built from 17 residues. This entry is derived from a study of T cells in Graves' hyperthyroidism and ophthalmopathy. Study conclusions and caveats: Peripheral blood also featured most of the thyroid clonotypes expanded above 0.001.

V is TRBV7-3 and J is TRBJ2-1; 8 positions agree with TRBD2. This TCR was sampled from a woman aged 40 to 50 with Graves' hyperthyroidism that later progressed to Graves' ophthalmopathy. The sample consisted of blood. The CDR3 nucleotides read TGTGCCAGCAGCTTAAGGGCTGGGAGCGGGAGATACAATGAGCAGTTCTTC. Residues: CASSLRAGSGRYNEQFF.